This T cell receptor (beta chain) is drawn from a study of identical twins. The V end lost 2 bases, the J end lost 5 bases, and 13 bases lay between the germline ends. CDR3 length: 15 residues. CDR1 LGHDT and CDR2 YNNKEL come from the germline V gene (reference sequence). A single record per CDR3 protein comes from TCRdb applying MiXCR to the 5' RACE reads. The sample lists 400,000 or so distinct CDR3 sequences; about 9% were seen once. Sequenced: naive T cells sorted from blood. This TCR derives from a woman in her forties or fifties in good health. The chain recombines TRBV3-1 with TRBJ2-1; D not certain. In DNA, the CDR3 is TGTGCCAGCAGCCAACTTAGTGGTTCAAACAATGAGCAGTTCTTC. It codes for CASSQLSGSNNEQFF.